The TCR beta chain under discussion was sequenced for a study of shared clonotypes between healthy human individuals. Terminally differentiated effector memory CD45RA+ cells were left out of the naive CD8 fraction, which was CD45RO-negative and positively selected for CCR7. Details on this clone: The same CDR3 can be traced to other DNA sequences in this sample.

Using immunoSEQ multiplex PCR, the repertoire was profiled, and TCRdb retains in-frame clones only, with some absent. The table shows about 1,800,000 clones, with about 95% occurring only once. The clonotype was recovered from a young man in good health. Material for sequencing was naive CD8+ T cells sorted from blood.

The CDR3 DNA reads TGTGCCAGCAGCCCGGGTCTCAATCAGCCCCAGCATTTT. Its protein is CASSPGLNQPQHF. V is TRBV28 and J is TRBJ1-5, with D unresolved. Trimming left V 6 bases short and J 3 bases short, with 9 bases between. Germline V gene sequence: CDR1 MDHEN, CDR2 SYDVKM. The CDR3 runs to 13 residues.